The next 29 T cell receptor beta chains were all read from a single sample in a study of T-cell memory formation after mild COVID-19. TCRdb independently ran MiXCR on the 5' RACE reads; one entry per CDR3 protein. The sample includes about 430,000 distinct CDR3 sequences, approximately 25% seen only once; the top ten take 8.8%. Sequenced material: PBMCs or a T cell subset sorted from them (not recorded which). All receptors derive from an adult woman who had mild COVID-19 (a few samples of this study predate the infection). Cell type and time point are not known.

The sample holds a few counts of this clonotype. V gene TRBV24-1 combines with J gene TRBJ2-5, with 9 nucleotides matching TRBD2. V shed 5 bases and J 2 bases; nucleotides not matched to a gene: 5. Germline V lookup: CDR1 KGHDR, CDR2 SFDVKD. CDR3 length: 15 residues. CDR3 in DNA: TGTGCCACCAGTGGGGCTAGCGGGGTGCAAGAGACCCAGTACTTC. This translates into CATSGASGVQETQYF.

This clonotype came up a few times. The chain links TRBV7-2 to TRBJ2-1; D uncertain. Germline assignment: CDR1 SGHTA and CDR2 FQGNSA. This CDR3 is built from 14 residues. Between the trimmed V and J ends, which lost 5 bases and 9 bases, there was a span of 17 bases. The CDR3 protein is CASSLPSVVGEQFF. The CDR3 DNA follows: TGTGCCAGCAGCCTCCCGTCGGTAGTTGGTGAGCAGTTCTTC.

The chain has TRBV20-1 and TRBJ1-1; D possibly corresponds to TRBD1 (5 bases). The CDR3 loop spans 15 amino acids. V lost 5 bases to trimming and J lost 0 bases, with 16 bases between them. Per germline, CDR1 DFQATT and CDR2 SNEGSKA (reference sequence). Here the CDR3 DNA reads TGCAGTGCTCCATCAGAGAGGGGTTTGAACACTGAAGCTTTCTTT. Translation: CSAPSERGLNTEAFF.

CDR3 region: CASSFPGLAGGRNTGELFF. Written as DNA, the CDR3 is TGTGCCAGCAGCTTCCCTGGACTAGCGGGAGGGAGAAACACCGGGGAGCTGTTTTTT. V gene TRBV5-5 combines with J gene TRBJ2-2, with 15 bases identical to TRBD2. The germline gives CDR1 SGHKS, CDR2 YYEKEE (reference sequence). The CDR3 is 19 residues long. J gave up 2 bases and V 2 bases, and 7 bases lay outside the gene matches.

The J gene is TRBJ1-1, the V gene TRBV6-5; 12 bases map to TRBD1. With V trimmed by 5 bases and J by 3 bases, 13 bases remained unmatched. Germline lookup yields CDR1 MNHEY and CDR2 SVGAGI. The CDR3 runs to 18 residues. CDR3 amino acids: CASSGPPGTGGADTEAFF. In DNA, the CDR3 is TGTGCCAGCAGTGGCCCCCCCGGGACAGGGGGCGCGGACACTGAAGCTTTCTTT.

This clonotype was recorded at least ten times. The chain employs TRBV12-3 or TRBV12-4 and TRBJ2-2; 7 nucleotides agree with TRBD1. This CDR3 spans 13 amino acids. V lost 7 bases, J lost 4 bases, and 3 bases stayed unmatched. DNA of the CDR3: TGTGCCAGCACCGGACAGGTCACCGGGGAGCTGTTTTTT. Encoded protein: CASTGQVTGELFF.

The chain couples TRBV7-6 to TRBJ1-1; tentatively, D is TRBD1 (5 bases). Trimming shortened V by 2 bases and J by 1 base, and 8 bases separated the two germline ends. In germline, CDR1 is SGHVS, CDR2 FNYEAQ. This CDR3 region has 14 residues. CDR3 sequence reads: CASSLSGRNTEAFF. CDR3 nucleotides: TGTGCCAGCAGCTTATCAGGGCGGAACACTGAAGCTTTCTTT.

This clonotype was counted a single time. The chain links TRBV29-1 to TRBJ1-1; no firm D call. CDR1 is SQVTM and CDR2 is ANQGSEA in the germline V gene. The CDR3 runs to 12 residues. V was trimmed by 2 bases and J by 5 bases, leaving 9 bases between them. The CDR3 reads CSVELGETEAFF. CDR3 nucleotide sequence: TGCAGCGTTGAACTTGGGGAAACTGAAGCTTTCTTT.

The chain carries TRBV24-1 and TRBJ2-1, with no clear D. Germline lookup yields CDR1 KGHDR and CDR2 SFDVKD. CDR3 length equals 16 residues. V was trimmed by 3 bases and J by 0 bases, leaving 11 bases between them. The CDR3 loop is CATSDVDTTSYNEQFF. CDR3 DNA sequence: TGTGCCACCAGTGATGTAGATACGACCTCCTACAATGAGCAGTTCTTC.

The V call is TRBV5-1, the J call TRBJ1-4; possible D gene TRBD1, 5 bases. V lost 0 bases and J lost 6, with 9 bases in between. Germline loops: CDR1 SGHRS, CDR2 YFSETQ. This CDR3 is built from 14 residues. The CDR3 protein is CASSLERGDEKLFF. In DNA form, the CDR3 reads TGCGCCAGCAGCTTGGAAAGGGGCGATGAAAAACTGTTTTTT.

V is TRBV18 and J is TRBJ2-3; 7 bases are a match to TRBD2. Trimming at V came to 3 bases and at J to 1 base, leaving 4 bases not matched to a gene. This CDR3 contains 15 residues. Germline assignment: CDR1 KGHSH and CDR2 LQKENI. Here the CDR3 reads CASSPTSLGTDTQYF. The CDR3 nucleotides are TGTGCCAGCTCACCGACTAGCTTGGGCACAGATACGCAGTATTTT.

This clonotype was observed at least ten times. V is TRBV7-9 and J is TRBJ2-7, with D unresolved. CDR1 and CDR2 from the germline V gene are SEHNR and FQNEAQ (reference sequence). The CDR3 spans 11 residues. The V and J ends lost 6 bases and 7 bases respectively, with 10 bases between them. The CDR3 region has the DNA TGTGCCAGCAGTTTGGGATTGGAGCAGTACTTC. Translated, it gives CASSLGLEQYF.

The genes are TRBV5-1 and TRBJ1-2; D may be TRBD1 (5 bases). The germline V and J ends were trimmed by 0 bases and 6 bases, with 12 bases remaining between them. The germline CDR1 and CDR2 sequences are SGHRS and YFSETQ. The CDR3 runs to 14 residues. CDR3 loop: CASSLGGEGHGYTF. DNA of the CDR3: TGCGCCAGCAGCTTGGGGGGGGAGGGCCATGGCTACACCTTC.

The V gene is TRBV5-1, the J gene TRBJ2-2, with TRBD2 identical over 10 bases. Germline V CDR1 and CDR2: SGHRS, YFSETQ. Trimming cost V 3 bases and J 1 base; bases outside gene matches: 0. CDR3 length: 15 residues. The CDR3 bases are TGCGCCAGCAGCTGGACTAGCGGGAACACCGGGGAGCTGTTTTTT. Translation: CASSWTSGNTGELFF.

This clonotype was observed at least ten times. The J gene is TRBJ1-2, the V gene TRBV7-2; 8 bases line up with TRBD1. CDR1 and CDR2 (germline): SGHTA, FQGNSA. V dropped 6 bases and J dropped 5; count of bases not matched to a gene: 8. The CDR3 covers 14 residues. CDR3 protein: CASRRDRRYYGYTF. CDR3 nucleotide sequence: TGTGCCAGCAGAAGGGACAGGCGCTATTATGGCTACACCTTC.

The chain uses TRBV2 and TRBJ2-7; D is possibly TRBD2 (6 bases). Germline CDR1 is SNHLY and CDR2 is FYNNEI. The CDR3 is 15 residues long. Trimming left V 2 bases short and J 6 bases short, with 17 bases between. CDR3 nucleotide sequence: TGTGCCAGCAGTGAACGTTCCGGGAGCGCCGGCGAGCAGTACTTC. Amino acid sequence: CASSERSGSAGEQYF. The whole variable domain, filled in from reference TRBV2 and TRBJ2-7, reads EPEVTQTPSHQVTQMGQEVILRCVPISNHLYFYWYRQILGQKVEFLVSFYNNEISEKSEIFDDQFSVERPDGSNFTLKIRSTKLEDSAMYFCASSERSGSAGEQYFGPGTRLTVT.

This sequence joins TRBV11-2 and TRBJ2-1; TRBD2 aligns across 10 bases. Trimming at V came to 4 bases and at J to 7 bases, leaving 13 bases not matched to a gene. There are 17 residues in the CDR3. The germline CDR1 and CDR2 sequences are SGHAT and FQNNGV. DNA of the CDR3: TGTGCCAGCAGCTATAACGGAGGTAGCGGGGGGAAGAATGAGCAGTTCTTC. This translates into CASSYNGGSGGKNEQFF.

The chain carries TRBV24-1 and TRBJ1-1, with D maybe TRBD1 (5 bases). The V gene's germline CDR1 is KGHDR and CDR2 SFDVKD. Trimming cost V 1 base and J 1 base, with 18 bases left between them. This CDR3 is 18 amino acids long. CDR3 DNA: TGTGCCACCAGTGATTTCGGTCAGGGAAGGGTCGAGAACACTGAAGCTTTCTTT. Amino acids: CATSDFGQGRVENTEAFF.

The rearrangement links TRBV11-3 to TRBJ1-6; D ambiguous. The CDR3 spans 18 residues. The germline gives CDR1 SGHNT, CDR2 YENEEA. V lost 1 base and J 0 bases, leaving 13 bases between the germline ends. CDR3 residues: CASSLAAAGLSYNSPLHF. The CDR3 DNA sequence: TGTGCCAGCAGCTTAGCGGCGGCAGGCCTCTCCTATAATTCACCCCTCCACTTT.

This clonotype was recorded a few times. The chain links TRBV7-8 to TRBJ1-4; tentative D call: TRBD1 (5 bases). Looked up from germline, CDR1 is SGHVS and CDR2 is FQNEAQ. Trimming shortened V by 4 bases and J by 0 bases, and 15 bases separated the two germline ends. The CDR3 is 17 amino acids. CDR3 nucleotide sequence: TGTGCCAGCAGCTCTGGACATGTTACCTCAACTAATGAAAAACTGTTTTTT. Residues: CASSSGHVTSTNEKLFF.

The chain employs TRBV4-1 and TRBJ1-2; no clear D. Per the germline V gene, CDR1 is MGHRA and CDR2 is YSYEKL. Trimming removed 0 bases at V and 4 bases at J, with 12 bases between. CDR3 length: 15 residues. Here the CDR3 reads CASSQEWRGSYGYTF. The CDR3, as DNA: TGCGCCAGCAGCCAAGAATGGCGTGGGAGCTATGGCTACACCTTC.

The V call is TRBV12-3 or TRBV12-4, the J call TRBJ2-3, with 12 bases that match TRBD2. V was clipped by 6 bases and J by 4 bases; unmatched bases: 2. The CDR3 sequence is 14 residues long. The CDR3 spells CASRTSGSSDTQYF. In DNA form, the CDR3 reads TGTGCCAGCAGGACTAGCGGGAGTTCAGATACGCAGTATTTT.

This clonotype was found a few times. J is TRBJ2-1 and V is TRBV12-3 or TRBV12-4; TRBD1 or TRBD2 may be the D gene (5 bases each). V was clipped by 4 bases and J by 9 bases, with 13 bases between them. The CDR3 is 13 residues long. This chain's CDR3 is CASSSGNRGEQFF. Written as DNA, the CDR3 is TGTGCCAGCAGTTCCGGGAATAGGGGTGAGCAGTTCTTC.

This clonotype was counted only a few times. Here the CDR3 reads CATSGGQLNTEAFF. The CDR3, as DNA: TGTGCCACCAGTGGGGGACAGTTGAACACTGAAGCTTTCTTT. The chain carries TRBV24-1 and TRBJ1-1; TRBD1 matches 7 bases. J lost 0 bases, V lost 5 bases, and 2 bases had no gene match. Germline-derived CDR1 and CDR2 are KGHDR and SFDVKD. This CDR3 is 14 amino acids long.

The J gene is TRBJ2-3, the V gene TRBV18; D might be TRBD2 (5 bases). The CDR3 contains 18 residues. The germline V and J ends were trimmed by 1 base and 2 bases, with 19 bases remaining between them. In germline, CDR1 is KGHSH, CDR2 LQKENI. The CDR3 nucleotides are TGTGCCAGCTCACCACGTCCTTGGCCAGAGGACTTCACAGATACGCAGTATTTT. It is translated as CASSPRPWPEDFTDTQYF.

This clonotype appeared a few times. The V and J genes are TRBV7-6 and TRBJ2-5, with D unresolved. Trimming left V 0 bases short and J 5 bases short, with 16 bases between. This CDR3 is 16 amino acids long. Germline V gene data show CDR1 as SGHVS and CDR2 as FNYEAQ. This CDR3 reads CASSLARSFPVETQYF. For the CDR3, the DNA is TGTGCCAGCAGCTTAGCGCGGTCTTTTCCGGTGGAGACCCAGTACTTC.

This chain connects TRBV12-3 or TRBV12-4 to TRBJ2-1; the match to TRBD2 covers 8 bases. V was clipped by 2 bases and J by 3 bases; unmatched bases: 3. The CDR3 runs to 15 residues. CDR3 DNA: TGTGCCAGCAGTTTAAGAGCGGGAGTCTACAATGAGCAGTTCTTC. Protein product: CASSLRAGVYNEQFF.

The rearrangement links TRBV7-2 to TRBJ2-1; the D gene is possibly TRBD2 (6 bases). Germline loops: CDR1 SGHTA, CDR2 FQGNSA. The CDR3 spans 17 residues. The V end lost 2 bases, the J end lost 0 bases, and 14 bases lay between the germline ends. The CDR3 sequence is CASSLRESLGSYNEQFF. The CDR3 nucleotides read TGTGCCAGCAGCTTACGGGAGTCCTTAGGCTCCTACAATGAGCAGTTCTTC.

This clonotype was observed a handful of times. This sequence joins TRBV15 and TRBJ2-7, with 9 bases lining up with TRBD2. CDR1 is LNHNV, CDR2 YYDKDF, per germline (reference sequence). This CDR3 contains 13 residues. J lost 6 bases, V lost 5 bases, and 5 bases had no gene match. The CDR3 loop is CATSARTSAEQYF. The CDR3 bases are TGTGCCACCAGCGCCCGGACTAGCGCCGAGCAGTACTTC. The variable domain in full, with the rest retrieved from reference TRBV15 and TRBJ2-7, is DAMVIQNPRYQVTQFGKPVTLSCSQTLNHNVMYWYQQKSSQAPKLLFHYYDKDFNNEADTPDNFQSRRPNTSFCFLDIRSPGLGDTAMYLCATSARTSAEQYFGPGTRLTVT.